This entry lists 29 T cell receptor beta chains sequenced from one sample in a study of cytomegalovirus exposure and HLA in healthy donors. Measured with immunoSEQ multiplex PCR; TCRdb has only the in-frame clones, and not every one. Of over 60,000 clones in the sample, under 96% are singletons; the top ten hold 4.5%. The sample comprised PBMCs. The receptor source for this set is a woman aged 18 to 35 in good health and CMV-seropositive.

V usage is TRBV7-8 and J usage is TRBJ1-4; tentatively, D is TRBD1 (5 bases). From germline, CDR1 is SGHVS and CDR2 FQNEAQ. Between the trimmed V and J ends, which lost 2 bases and 3 bases, there was a span of 10 bases. The CDR3 length is 15 residues. CDR3 bases: TGTGCCAGCAGCTTAAGACGGGGGTCTAATGAAAAACTGTTTTTT. This sequence encodes CASSLRRGSNEKLFF.

The chain joins TRBV27 to TRBJ2-3; TRBD1 matches at 7 bases. The CDR3 totals 18 residues. J was trimmed by 2 bases and V by 0 bases; bases with no gene match: 11. Germline CDR1 is MNHEY and CDR2 is SMNVEV (reference sequence). The CDR3 reads CASSLSKGTVFLTDTQYF. The CDR3 DNA reads TGTGCCAGCAGTTTATCGAAAGGGACAGTCTTCCTCACAGATACGCAGTATTTT.

The chain has TRBV6-5 and TRBJ1-1; the match to TRBD1 covers 9 bases. J lost 5 bases, V lost 7 bases, and 5 bases had no gene match. Germline-derived CDR1 and CDR2 are MNHEY and SVGAGI. There are 13 residues in the CDR3. The CDR3 is CASNTGGRTEAFF. The CDR3 DNA is TGTGCCAGCAACACAGGGGGCCGAACTGAAGCTTTCTTT.

This rearrangement joins TRBV30 to TRBJ1-3; a weak D match, TRBD1 (5 bases). The CDR3 has 13 amino acids. V lost 2 bases to trimming and J lost 4 bases, with 9 bases between them. CDR1 is GTSNPN, CDR2 SVGIG, per germline (reference sequence). The CDR3 sequence: CAWSPGLGNTIYF. In DNA, the CDR3 is TGTGCCTGGAGTCCAGGGTTAGGAAACACCATATATTTT.

This clone was seen only once. This rearrangement joins TRBV30 to TRBJ1-5, with a tentative D call TRBD1 (5 bases). The CDR3 loop spans 14 amino acids. V dropped 3 bases and J dropped 7 bases, with 16 bases sitting between them. CDR1 is GTSNPN, CDR2 SVGIG, per germline (reference sequence). The CDR3 sequence: CAWSEGANRQPQHF. Here the CDR3 DNA reads TGTGCCTGGAGCGAAGGGGCAAACAGGCAGCCCCAGCATTTT.

This chain connects TRBV4-3 to TRBJ2-3; 7 positions agree with TRBD2. The CDR3 runs to 15 residues. Germline loops: CDR1 LGHNA, CDR2 YSLEER. V dropped 2 bases and J dropped 0; count of bases not matched to a gene: 2. CDR3 nucleotide sequence: TGCGCCAGCAGCCAAAGGACTAGAAGCACAGATACGCAGTATTTT. It is translated as CASSQRTRSTDTQYF.

This rearrangement joins TRBV29-1 to TRBJ2-1, with 9 bases matching TRBD1. V was pared by 5 bases and J by 5 bases, with 10 bases of the junction left unmatched. The CDR3 runs 15 residues. Germline CDR1 SQVTM, CDR2 ANQGSEA. The chain's CDR3 is CSVLLWTGDNNEQFF. The CDR3 region has the DNA TGCAGCGTTTTGCTTTGGACAGGGGATAACAATGAGCAGTTCTTC.

This clone was recorded once. The rearrangement links TRBV13 to TRBJ1-1, with TRBD1 matching 7 bases. Unmatched junction bases numbered 4, after V lost 5 bases and J lost 1 base. Per the germline V gene, CDR1 is PRHDT and CDR2 is FYEKMQ (reference sequence). The CDR3 extends over 14 amino acids. CDR3 bases: TGTGCCAGCAGCCAGGACAGGCGGAACACTGAAGCTTTCTTT. As protein: CASSQDRRNTEAFF.

This chain uses TRBV6-1 with TRBJ2-1, with D perhaps TRBD1 (6 bases). Trimming shortened V by 4 bases and J by 3 bases, and 10 bases separated the two germline ends. CDR3 length: 14 residues. Germline V gene sequence: CDR1 MNHNS, CDR2 SASEGT. The CDR3 region has the DNA TGTGCCAGCAGTGCCGTGGACAGCTACAATGAGCAGTTCTTC. It translates to CASSAVDSYNEQFF.

The chain links TRBV5-6 to TRBJ1-4; tentatively, D is TRBD1 (5 bases). The CDR3 length is 12 residues. Germline-derived CDR1 and CDR2 are SGHDT and YYEEEE. The V and J ends lost 5 bases and 7 bases respectively, with 9 bases between them. Here the CDR3 DNA reads TGTGCCAGCAGTCGGGGGAGTGAAAAACTGTTTTTT. Encoded protein: CASSRGSEKLFF.

The chain uses TRBV4-1 and TRBJ2-3, with D maybe TRBD1 (6 bases). V lost 4 bases and J 0 bases, leaving 14 bases between the germline ends. The CDR3 consists of 16 residues. The V gene's germline CDR1 is MGHRA and CDR2 YSYEKL. CDR3 loop: CASSPGGYTSTDTQYF. Written as DNA, the CDR3 is TGCGCCAGCAGCCCTGGGGGCTACACTAGCACAGATACGCAGTATTTT.

The chain employs TRBV14 and TRBJ1-4, with D perhaps matching TRBD1 (6 bases). Trimming removed 3 bases at V and 8 bases at J, with 19 bases between. CDR3 length: 16 amino acids. Germline V gives CDR1 SGHDN, CDR2 FVKESK. In DNA form, the CDR3 reads TGTGCCAGCAGCCATTATGGGGGCGACTTTGGAGAAAAACTGTTTTTT. Amino acids: CASSHYGGDFGEKLFF.

This sequence joins TRBV6-6 and TRBJ2-5, with 9 positions matching TRBD1. Looked up from germline, CDR1 is MNHNY and CDR2 is SVGAGI (reference sequence). V lost 4 bases to trimming and J lost 5 bases; unmatched junction nucleotides: 8. The CDR3 is made up of 15 amino acids. The CDR3 coding sequence is TGTGCCAGCAGTTCGCCGGGACAGGGAGGGGAGACCCAGTACTTC. Its translation is CASSSPGQGGETQYF.

This sequence joins TRBV19 and TRBJ2-5; the D gene is possibly TRBD1 (8 bases). CDR3 length equals 13 residues. Germline lookup yields CDR1 LNHDA and CDR2 SQIVND (reference sequence). The V and J ends lost 6 bases and 5 bases respectively, with 13 bases between them. Written as DNA, the CDR3 is TGTGCCAGTAGACAGGGGGGGCCCGAGACCCAGTACTTC. Protein: CASRQGGPETQYF.

The chain carries TRBV6-4 and TRBJ2-2; maybe TRBD2 (6 bases). V shed 6 bases and J shed 5 bases, with 10 bases lying between them. The CDR3 is 13 amino acids. CDR1 and CDR2 (germline): MRHNA, SNTAGT. The CDR3 DNA reads TGTGCCAGCAGCGGGGGTACAACCGGGGAGCTGTTTTTT. Translation: CASSGGTTGELFF.

The chain links TRBV5-6 to TRBJ2-7; D is uncertain. The CDR3 is 13 residues long. The V gene's germline CDR1 is SGHDT and CDR2 YYEEEE. V gave up 0 bases and J gave up 1 base, with 5 bases separating them. The CDR3 DNA reads TGTGCCAGCAGCTTGGGGGCTTCCTACGAGCAGTACTTC. Residues: CASSLGASYEQYF.

This clone was observed a single time. This rearrangement joins TRBV10-3 to TRBJ2-1, with a weak D call TRBD2 (5 bases). This CDR3 region has 15 residues. From germline, CDR1 is ENHRY and CDR2 SYGVKD. V lost 3 bases and J lost 0, with 9 bases in between. The CDR3 DNA reads as TGTGCCATCAGTGACCCAGCGGTCTCCTACAATGAGCAGTTCTTC. Translating it yields CAISDPAVSYNEQFF.

The chain recombines TRBV19 with TRBJ1-1; 10 positions match TRBD1. The CDR3 covers 13 residues. The V segment lost 10 bases and the J segment 1 base; nucleotides outside the gene matches: 3. Germline-derived CDR1 and CDR2 are LNHDA and SQIVND (reference sequence). CDR3 in amino acids: CATRDRGNTEAFF. The CDR3, as DNA: TGTGCCACTCGGGACAGGGGGAACACTGAAGCTTTCTTT. The full variable domain, rest sourced from reference TRBV19 and TRBJ1-1, is DGGITQSPKYLFRKEGQNVTLSCEQNLNHDAMYWYRQDPGQGLRLIYYSQIVNDFQKGDIAEGYSVSREKKESFPLTVTSAQKNPTAFYLCATRDRGNTEAFFGQGTRLTVV.

This chain uses TRBV14 with TRBJ2-7, with D possibly being TRBD2 (6 bases). The CDR3 has 16 residues. V dropped 0 bases and J dropped 5 bases, with 17 bases sitting between them. Germline loops: CDR1 SGHDN, CDR2 FVKESK. The CDR3 DNA is TGTGCCAGCAGCCAAGATCCGGGGAGGATTCGCGACGAGCAGTACTTC. Amino acid sequence: CASSQDPGRIRDEQYF. The variable domain in full, with the rest retrieved from reference TRBV14 and TRBJ2-7, is EAGVTQFPSHSVIEKGQTVTLRCDPISGHDNLYWYRRVMGKEIKFLLHFVKESKQDESGMPNNRFLAERTGGTYSTLKVQPAELEDSGVYFCASSQDPGRIRDEQYFGPGTRLTVT.

The J gene is TRBJ2-3, the V gene TRBV5-5; D is perhaps TRBD2 (5 bases). The V and J ends lost 0 bases and 0 bases respectively, with 8 bases between them. The CDR3 sequence is 15 residues long. Germline loops: CDR1 SGHKS, CDR2 YYEKEE (reference sequence). The CDR3 spells CASSLVATSTDTQYF. The CDR3 bases are TGTGCCAGCAGCTTGGTAGCGACTAGCACAGATACGCAGTATTTT.

The chain employs TRBV30 and TRBJ2-7, with 8 nucleotides matching TRBD1. Germline lookup yields CDR1 GTSNPN and CDR2 SVGIG (reference sequence). V shed 4 bases and J 3 bases; nucleotides not matched to a gene: 17. The CDR3 is 17 residues long. CDR3 region: CAWIPRYTRTGLYEQYF. DNA of the CDR3: TGTGCCTGGATACCACGATACACGCGGACAGGGCTCTACGAGCAGTACTTC.

The chain is built from TRBV28 and TRBJ2-7, with D tentatively TRBD2 (5 bases). Germline CDR1 reads MDHEN; CDR2 reads SYDVKM. CDR3 length equals 13 residues. Deletions cut 7 bases from V and 3 bases from J, with 13 bases between. The CDR3 here is CASTYSGNYEQYF. The DNA for the CDR3 is TGTGCCAGCACTTACTCGGGAAACTACGAGCAGTACTTC.

The rearrangement joins TRBV11-2 to TRBJ2-3; possibly TRBD2 for D (7 bases). Deletions cut 0 bases from V and 14 bases from J, with 12 bases between. From germline, CDR1 is SGHAT and CDR2 FQNNGV. The CDR3 has 12 residues. Written as DNA, the CDR3 is TGTGCCAGCAGCTTAGAGGGCGGGGGCCTGTATTTT. Translation gives CASSLEGGGLYF.

This chain joins TRBV15 and TRBJ1-5, with TRBD1 as a possible D gene (5 bases). CDR1 and CDR2 (germline): LNHNV, YYDKDF (reference sequence). This CDR3 comprises 16 residues. Trimming left V 0 bases short and J 4 bases short, with 13 bases between. The CDR3, as DNA: TGTGCCACCAGCAGAGATTCGACAGAATTAAATCAGCCCCAGCATTTT. This gives the protein CATSRDSTELNQPQHF.

This chain's CDR3 is CASSDRGEIVHEQFF. The DNA of the CDR3 is TGTGCCAGCAGTGATCGGGGGGAGATTGTCCATGAGCAGTTCTTC. The chain combines TRBV2 with TRBJ2-1, with TRBD2 matching 7 bases. The CDR3 totals 15 residues. Germline CDR1 reads SNHLY; CDR2 reads FYNNEI. The J segment lost 8 bases and the V segment lost 3 bases, leaving 10 bases of the junction unmatched.

The gene calls are TRBV7-9 and TRBJ2-7, with D unresolved. From germline, CDR1 is SEHNR and CDR2 FQNEAQ (reference sequence). V lost 5 bases and J 3 bases, leaving 5 bases between the germline ends. This CDR3 spans 11 amino acids. The CDR3 region has the DNA TGTGCCAGCAGCGTCGTCTACGAGCAGTACTTC. Translating gives CASSVVYEQYF.

The V gene is TRBV18, the J gene TRBJ2-7; perhaps TRBD1 as D (6 bases). Trimming shortened V by 3 bases and J by 3 bases, and 12 bases separated the two germline ends. This CDR3 contains 14 residues. Germline CDR1 is KGHSH and CDR2 is LQKENI. The CDR3 DNA is TGTGCCAGCTCACCCAGACAGGAACACTACGAGCAGTACTTC. This sequence encodes CASSPRQEHYEQYF.

The chain is built from TRBV9 and TRBJ2-5; D remains ambiguous. This CDR3 comprises 13 residues. Germline-derived CDR1 and CDR2 are SGDLS and YYNGEE. V lost 3 bases, J lost 2 bases, and 8 bases lay in between. In DNA, the CDR3 is TGTGCCAGCAGCGCCCAGGAACAAGAGACCCAGTACTTC. It is translated as CASSAQEQETQYF. The variable domain in full, completed from reference TRBV9 and TRBJ2-5, reads DSGVTQTPKHLITATGQRVTLRCSPRSGDLSVYWYQQSLDQGLQFLIQYYNGEERAKGNILERFSAQQFPDLHSELNLSSLELGDSALYFCASSAQEQETQYFGPGTRLLVL.

The chain recombines TRBV5-1 with TRBJ2-3; tentative D call: TRBD2 (5 bases). The germline CDR1 and CDR2 sequences are SGHRS and YFSETQ. The CDR3 covers 16 residues. V shed 1 base and J shed 2 bases, with 14 bases lying between them. This CDR3 is CASSLYGRGNTDTQYF. In nucleotides, the CDR3 is TGCGCCAGCAGCTTGTATGGTCGGGGAAACACAGATACGCAGTATTTT.